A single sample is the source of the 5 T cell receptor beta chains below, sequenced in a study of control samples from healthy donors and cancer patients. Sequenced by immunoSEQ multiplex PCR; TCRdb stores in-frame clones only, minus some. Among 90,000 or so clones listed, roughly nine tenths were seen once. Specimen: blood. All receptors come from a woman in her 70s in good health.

CDR3 loop: CARGEGNTIYF. DNA for the CDR3: TGTGCCCGGGGGGAAGGAAACACCATATATTTT. The rearrangement uses TRBV30 and TRBJ1-3, with a weak D call TRBD1 (5 bases). In germline, CDR1 is GTSNPN, CDR2 SVGIG (reference sequence). The CDR3 contains 11 residues. Trimming took 8 bases from V and 4 from J, leaving 9 bases between them. Looking up the rest from reference TRBV30 and TRBJ1-3 gives the full variable domain: SQTIHQWPATLVQPVGSPLSLECTVEGTSNPNLYWYRQAAGRGLQLLFYSVGIGQISSEVPQNLSASRPQDRQFILSSKKLLLSDSGFYLCARGEGNTIYFGEGSWLTVV.

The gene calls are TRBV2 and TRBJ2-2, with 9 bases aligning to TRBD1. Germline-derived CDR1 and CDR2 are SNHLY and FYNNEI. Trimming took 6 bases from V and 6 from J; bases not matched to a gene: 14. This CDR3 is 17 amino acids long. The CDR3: CASRTGTGFFDAGELFF. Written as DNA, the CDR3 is TGTGCCAGCAGGACCGGGACAGGGTTTTTTGACGCCGGGGAGCTGTTTTTT.

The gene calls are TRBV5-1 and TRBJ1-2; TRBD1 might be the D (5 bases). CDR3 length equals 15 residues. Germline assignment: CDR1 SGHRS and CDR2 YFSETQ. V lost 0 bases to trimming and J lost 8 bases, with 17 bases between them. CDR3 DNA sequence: TGCGCCAGCAGCTTGGAGGTAGTAAAGGGGAAGGGCTACACCTTC. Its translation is CASSLEVVKGKGYTF.

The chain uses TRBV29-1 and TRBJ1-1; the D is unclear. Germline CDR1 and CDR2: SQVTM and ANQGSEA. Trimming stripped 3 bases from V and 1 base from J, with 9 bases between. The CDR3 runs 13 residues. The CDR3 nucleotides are TGCAGCGTTGATTCCAGAAAGAACACTGAAGCTTTCTTT. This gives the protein CSVDSRKNTEAFF.

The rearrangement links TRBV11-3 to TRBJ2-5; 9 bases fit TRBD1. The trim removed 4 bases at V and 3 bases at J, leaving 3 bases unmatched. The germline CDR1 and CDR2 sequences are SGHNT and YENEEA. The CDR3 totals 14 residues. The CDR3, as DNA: TGTGCCAGCAGCTCCGGGACAGGGAAAGAGACCCAGTACTTC. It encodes CASSSGTGKETQYF.